This T cell receptor beta chain is drawn from a study of regulatory T cells in long-lasting Graves disease. Points from the study as a whole: For persistent Graves' patients, TCR diversity was lower than for newly diagnosed ones.

The time point was: persistent/refractory GD, antithyroid drugs over 5 years with positive TRAb. PBMCs provided the RNA from which the TCR library was made. The CDR3 is 13 amino acids. CDR1 KGHDR and CDR2 SFDVKD come from the germline V gene. J lost 8 bases, V lost 3 bases, and 6 bases had no gene match. This clonotype came up many times. What it binds is not known. The TCR beta library used iRepertoire HTBI primers with Arm-PCR amplification of CDR3. MiXCR, run by TCRdb on the multiplex PCR reads, gives a single entry per CDR3 protein. This table has hundreds of thousands of distinct CDR3 sequences, under 25% appearing once.

The source is a female donor with Graves disease. The rearrangement uses TRBV24-1 and TRBJ2-7; 7 nucleotides line up with TRBD2. The sample was peripheral blood mononuclear cells (PBMCs), taken when the disease was refractory, from a patient treated with antithyroid drugs. The DNA of the CDR3 is TGTGCCACCAGTGATGCCCCCGGGAGGAAGCAGTACTTC. Its protein product is CATSDAPGRKQYF.